The clone carrying this T cell receptor (beta chain) was counted at least ten times. No antigen is known for it. The size of this beta chain means little, since it is a stray read in a library made for alpha chains. Germline trimming cut 8 bases from V and 8 bases from J; bases unmatched to any gene: 6. This CDR3 comprises 13 residues. CDR1 is DFQATT and CDR2 is SNEGSKA in the germline V gene (reference sequence). Unique molecular identifiers, one per molecule, were present on every TCR cDNA molecule. In TCRdb, the 5' RACE reads were re-called with MiXCR into one record per CDR3 protein. Of 5,500 to 7,000 distinct CDR3 sequences listed, 7.7% were seen once; the top ten hold around 28%. This sample is drawn from a study of spatial heterogeneity in lung cancer. Study-level findings and limits: Intratumoral expanded alpha and beta TCR counts were found to track tumor mutation counts. Ubiquitous and regional nonsynonymous mutation counts were tracked by ubiquitous and regional expanded TCR counts, respectively.

Time point reported: sample taken at primary tumor resection. TCRs were sequenced from unsorted whole RNA of tumor, nontumor lung or PBMC. Sequencing was performed on lung tumor tissue, taken at surgery. The rearrangement joins TRBV20-1 to TRBJ2-1; TRBD2 matches 13 bases. This receptor was taken from a female donor with early-stage non-small cell lung cancer. The CDR3 reads CSPGLAGDHEQFF. The CDR3 DNA reads TGCAGTCCAGGACTAGCGGGAGATCATGAGCAGTTCTTC.